Listed here are 27 T cell receptor beta chains from one sample, sequenced in a study of blood T cell repertoires in COVID-19. Method: immunoSEQ multiplex PCR; TCRdb's copy keeps in-frame clones and lacks some. The table includes 250,000 to 350,000 clones, around nine tenths detected once. Material: peripheral blood. Every receptor here comes from a woman in her 30s with COVID-19, enrolled during active disease.

On this clone: The junction departs from germline at one end; a sequencing error may be responsible. The rearrangement uses TRBV30 and TRBJ1-2, with a weak D call TRBD1 (6 bases). Germline V gives CDR1 GTSNPN, CDR2 SVGIG (reference sequence). This CDR3 comprises 11 residues. CDR3 residues: CAWRRTGQYGF. The CDR3 nucleotides read TGTGCCTGGAGACGGACCGGACAGTATGGCTTC.

This clone was counted a single time. The chain is built from TRBV9 and TRBJ2-7, with 8 bases matching TRBD2. The CDR3 is 15 amino acids. The V segment lost 4 bases and the J segment 3 bases; nucleotides outside the gene matches: 9. Germline values: CDR1 SGDLS, CDR2 YYNGEE. In nucleotides, the CDR3 is TGTGCCAGCAGCTTTAGGAGCGGGAGTCTCTACGAGCAGTACTTC. Amino acids: CASSFRSGSLYEQYF.

The rearrangement uses TRBV7-9 and TRBJ1-1, with D tentatively TRBD1 (5 bases). CDR1 is SEHNR, CDR2 FQNEAQ, per germline (reference sequence). There are 13 residues in the CDR3. V lost 6 bases and J 14 bases, leaving 22 bases between the germline ends. This CDR3 reads CASSQQGTPRIFF. DNA for the CDR3: TGTGCCAGCAGTCAGCAGGGCACCCCCCGGATATTCTTT.

J is TRBJ2-1 and V is TRBV9; 14 nucleotides line up with TRBD2. The V segment lost 4 bases and the J segment 7 bases; nucleotides outside the gene matches: 4. The CDR3 spans 15 residues. The germline CDR1 and CDR2 sequences are SGDLS and YYNGEE. As DNA, the CDR3 is TGTGCCAGCAGCCGGGGGACTAGCGGGAGAAATGAGCAGTTCTTC. It codes for CASSRGTSGRNEQFF.

This clone was seen only once. The chain couples TRBV6-4 to TRBJ1-1; D gene unclear. This CDR3 is built from 11 residues. Germline V lookup: CDR1 MRHNA, CDR2 SNTAGT. Between the trimmed V and J ends, which lost 2 bases and 11 bases, there was a span of 9 bases. The CDR3 DNA follows: TGTGCCAGCAGTGACGGCCCTAGGGCTTTCTTT. Protein product: CASSDGPRAFF.

About this clone: Additional DNA sequences in this sample encode the identical CDR3. The chain recombines TRBV28 with TRBJ1-6; 10 nucleotides agree with TRBD1. The CDR3 spans 14 residues. Trimming cost V 4 bases and J 9 bases; bases outside gene matches: 3. CDR1 MDHEN and CDR2 SYDVKM come from the germline V gene. This CDR3 reads CASSSGQGRSPLHF. The CDR3, as DNA: TGTGCCAGCAGTTCGGGACAGGGGCGTTCACCCCTCCACTTT.

The J gene is TRBJ2-3, the V gene TRBV19, with a weak D call TRBD2 (6 bases). CDR1 and CDR2 from the germline V gene are LNHDA and SQIVND (reference sequence). The CDR3 runs 17 residues. V was pared by 6 bases and J by 0 bases, with 19 bases between. The CDR3 region has the DNA TGTGCCAGTAGCTCCGGGACTTTTTTCACTAGCACAGATACGCAGTATTTT. Translating gives CASSSGTFFTSTDTQYF.

The chain carries TRBV19 and TRBJ1-5; D may be TRBD1 (6 bases). Germline loops: CDR1 LNHDA, CDR2 SQIVND (reference sequence). V was trimmed by 1 base and J by 9 bases, leaving 19 bases between them. This CDR3 region has 16 residues. The CDR3 DNA is TGTGCCAGTAGTATAGTAGGGGCCAATCTAGGGGGGCCCCAGCATTTT. Amino acids: CASSIVGANLGGPQHF.

CDR3 bases: TGTGCCAGCAGTGAGCAGGGGGGCACTGAAGCTTTCTTT. Protein sequence: CASSEQGGTEAFF. V gene TRBV28 combines with J gene TRBJ1-1; TRBD1 matches at 7 bases. From germline, CDR1 is MDHEN and CDR2 SYDVKM. The CDR3 has 13 amino acids. Trimming at V came to 5 bases and at J to 4 bases, leaving 4 bases not matched to a gene.

The chain links TRBV19 to TRBJ2-3, with a tentative D call TRBD2 (6 bases). Trimming cost V 8 bases and J 1 base, with 16 bases left between them. There are 15 residues in the CDR3. Germline CDR1 and CDR2: LNHDA and SQIVND (reference sequence). This CDR3 reads CASPKSGCRTDTQYF. In nucleotides, the CDR3 is TGTGCCAGTCCAAAGAGCGGGTGCCGCACAGATACGCAGTATTTT.

The chain joins TRBV30 to TRBJ1-1; D not certain. Per the germline V gene, CDR1 is GTSNPN and CDR2 is SVGIG (reference sequence). Trimming stripped 2 bases from V and 6 bases from J, with 13 bases between. This CDR3 has 13 residues. The CDR3 protein is CAWSPRSSAEAFF. The CDR3 DNA follows: TGTGCCTGGAGTCCTAGGTCTTCCGCTGAAGCTTTCTTT.

This chain connects TRBV29-1 to TRBJ2-7; D unclear. The CDR3 sequence is 11 residues long. Deletions cut 6 bases from V and 0 bases from J, with 6 bases between. Germline lookup yields CDR1 SQVTM and CDR2 ANQGSEA. CDR3 region: CSVRSSYEQYF. The DNA of the CDR3 is TGCAGCGTGCGTTCCTCCTACGAGCAGTACTTC.

This chain links TRBV4-1 with TRBJ2-1; 7 bases match TRBD1. Germline loops: CDR1 MGHRA, CDR2 YSYEKL. The ends lost 4 bases at V and 7 bases at J; junction bases unmatched: 13. The CDR3 runs to 16 residues. CDR3 bases: TGCGCCAGCAGCCCAGAGAAGGACAGGCTCTTGAATGAGCAGTTCTTC. Translating gives CASSPEKDRLLNEQFF.

The chain joins TRBV4-1 to TRBJ2-3; 8 nucleotides agree with TRBD2. CDR3 size: 17 residues. J lost 4 bases, V lost 0 bases, and 9 bases had no gene match. Germline CDR1 reads MGHRA; CDR2 reads YSYEKL. Written as DNA, the CDR3 is TGCGCCAGCAGCCAAGATGGGGGAGCGGGAGCCGCAGATACGCAGTATTTT. Protein: CASSQDGGAGAADTQYF.

This clone has only one observation. The CDR3 spells CASSPGLAETQYF. CDR3 bases: TGTGCCAGCTCACCGGGACTAGCAGAGACCCAGTACTTC. The chain links TRBV18 to TRBJ2-5; 9 positions agree with TRBD2. Germline CDR1 is KGHSH and CDR2 is LQKENI. The CDR3 spans 13 residues. The J segment lost 4 bases and the V segment lost 3 bases, leaving 0 bases of the junction unmatched.

The CDR3: CASSDPGNEKLFF. The CDR3 bases are TGTGCCAGCAGTGATCCAGGGAATGAAAAACTGTTTTTT. The V gene is TRBV25-1, the J gene TRBJ1-4, with D possibly TRBD1 on 5 matching bases. This CDR3 is built from 13 residues. Germline V gives CDR1 MGHDK, CDR2 SYGVNS. Trimming shortened V by 3 bases and J by 5 bases, and 7 bases separated the two germline ends.

The chain carries TRBV4-1 and TRBJ2-6; 10 nucleotides line up with TRBD2. This CDR3 is 17 amino acids long. With V trimmed by 1 base and J by 2 bases, 2 bases remained unmatched. Germline CDR1 reads MGHRA; CDR2 reads YSYEKL. The CDR3 loop is CASSQVGLATGANVLTF. The CDR3 DNA reads as TGCGCCAGCAGCCAAGTGGGACTAGCGACTGGGGCCAACGTCCTGACTTTC.

The chain carries TRBV24-1 and TRBJ2-3; tentative D call: TRBD1 (5 bases). The germline gives CDR1 KGHDR, CDR2 SFDVKD. Trimming left V 9 bases short and J 7 bases short, with 10 bases between. CDR3 size: 11 residues. The CDR3 protein is CATGREYTQYF. CDR3 in DNA: TGTGCCACCGGCAGGGAATATACGCAGTATTTT.

The chain links TRBV4-3 to TRBJ1-5; no clear D gene. Germline lookup yields CDR1 LGHNA and CDR2 YSLEER. This CDR3 is 13 amino acids long. V dropped 0 bases and J dropped 6 bases, with 6 bases sitting between them. CDR3 in amino acids: CASSQEVSQPQHF. The CDR3 bases are TGCGCCAGCAGCCAAGAGGTGAGTCAGCCCCAGCATTTT.

The V gene is TRBV6-1, the J gene TRBJ1-2, with D maybe TRBD1 (6 bases). V lost 6 bases to trimming and J lost 7 bases, with 21 bases between them. The CDR3 is 15 residues long. CDR1 is MNHNS, CDR2 SASEGT, per germline. CDR3 sequence reads: CASSHGAGVEGGYTF. CDR3 bases: TGTGCCAGCAGCCACGGGGCAGGGGTCGAGGGTGGCTACACCTTC.

The V call is TRBV3-1 (or the pseudogene TRBV3-2), the J call TRBJ1-5; D uncertain. Germline lookup yields CDR1 LGHDT and CDR2 YNNKEL (reference sequence). The germline V and J ends were trimmed by 1 base and 2 bases, with 12 bases remaining between them. The CDR3 totals 16 residues. The CDR3: CASSQGTIAGNQPQHF. Here the CDR3 DNA reads TGTGCCAGCAGCCAAGGTACTATAGCGGGCAATCAGCCCCAGCATTTT.

J is TRBJ2-1 and V is TRBV4-1; 8 bases agree with TRBD2. Germline trimming cut 4 bases from V and 10 bases from J; bases unmatched to any gene: 9. Looked up from germline, CDR1 is MGHRA and CDR2 is YSYEKL. The CDR3 totals 14 residues. The CDR3 sequence is CASSPSGSSWEQFF. CDR3 DNA: TGCGCCAGCAGCCCAAGCGGGAGTTCTTGGGAGCAGTTCTTC.

The chain couples TRBV7-9 to TRBJ2-2; 7 positions agree with TRBD1. Germline CDR1 SEHNR, CDR2 FQNEAQ (reference sequence). The V gene end was trimmed by 5 bases and the J gene end by 7 bases; junction bases not matched to a gene: 10. The CDR3 length is 15 residues. The CDR3 loop reads CASSAPPGQIGELFF. In DNA, the CDR3 is TGTGCCAGCAGCGCCCCCCCGGGACAGATCGGGGAGCTGTTTTTT.

The chain joins TRBV6-5 to TRBJ2-2, with D hard to call. This CDR3 comprises 12 residues. In germline, CDR1 is MNHEY, CDR2 SVGAGI. V dropped 3 bases and J dropped 8 bases, with 7 bases sitting between them. This CDR3 reads CASSYPRGELFF. In nucleotides, the CDR3 is TGTGCCAGCAGTTATCCCCGTGGGGAGCTGTTTTTT.

V usage is TRBV20-1 and J usage is TRBJ2-1, with TRBD2 identical over 13 bases. Germline V CDR1 and CDR2: DFQATT, SNEGSKA (reference sequence). After removal of 3 bases from V and 4 bases from J, the junction contained 9 bases not matched to a gene. The CDR3 loop spans 17 amino acids. The CDR3, as DNA: TGCAGTGCTAGTGGGCCGACTAGCGGGAGGAAGTACAATGAGCAGTTCTTC. Its translation is CSASGPTSGRKYNEQFF.

This clone came up once. The chain joins TRBV19 to TRBJ1-5; 8 bases are a match to TRBD1. Germline-derived CDR1 and CDR2 are LNHDA and SQIVND (reference sequence). Unmatched junction bases numbered 10, after V lost 8 bases and J lost 1 base. This CDR3 has 16 amino acids. The DNA of the CDR3 is TGTGCCAGTGGAGGACAGGGTGGGTTCAGCAATCAGCCCCAGCATTTT. Translated, it gives CASGGQGGFSNQPQHF. Filled out from reference TRBV19 and TRBJ1-5, the complete variable domain reads DGGITQSPKYLFRKEGQNVTLSCEQNLNHDAMYWYRQDPGQGLRLIYYSQIVNDFQKGDIAEGYSVSREKKESFPLTVTSAQKNPTAFYLCASGGQGGFSNQPQHFGDGTRLSIL.

The chain couples TRBV14 to TRBJ2-1, with D possibly being TRBD1 (6 bases). Trimming removed 3 bases from V and 4 bases from J, with 10 bases in between. CDR1 and CDR2 (germline): SGHDN, FVKESK. The length of the CDR3 is 14 residues. This CDR3 is CASSHQDRYNEQFF. In DNA, the CDR3 is TGTGCCAGCAGCCACCAGGACAGATACAATGAGCAGTTCTTC.